A selection of T cell receptor beta chains follows, all from one sample in a study of response to subunit inactivated influenza vaccine. TCRdb passed the RT-PCR reads through MiXCR, listing each CDR3 protein once. Counted here are roughly 500,000 distinct CDR3 sequences, 16% occurring once; the ten biggest clones make up less than 4%. Sample: CD4+ T cells sorted from PBMCs, taken roughly 24 months after vaccination. The receptors were gathered from a man aged 45-69 years who received an inactivated influenza vaccine. Each CDR3 is given with its conserved first and last residue. Each record gives: clone size, J gene, V gene, D gene, CDR3 protein, CDR3 DNA. A D gene is named only where the DNA matches it firmly. Part of the rows lack a size; the others show once, few, many or a class for expanded clones.

few | TRBJ2-5 | TRBV5-1 | TRBD1 | CASSWMTGAFQETQYF | TGCGCCAGCAGCTGGATGACAGGGGCCTTCCAAGAGACCCAGTACTTC
many | TRBJ2-7 | TRBV6-6 | . | CASSLTLAEQYF | TGTGCCAGCAGTTTGACGTTAGCCGAGCAGTACTTC
many | TRBJ2-5 | TRBV5-1 | . | CASSLEQETQYF | TGCGCCAGCAGCTTGGAGCAAGAGACCCAGTACTTC
. | TRBJ2-3 | TRBV20-1 | . | CSARDRERIISTDTQYF | TGCAGTGCTAGAGATAGGGAGAGGATTATCAGCACAGATACGCAGTATTTT
. | TRBJ2-3 | TRBV6-5 | . | CASSYFGSSGGTDTQYF | TGTGCCAGCAGTTACTTCGGGAGTAGCGGAGGCACAGATACGCAGTATTTT
. | TRBJ2-7 | TRBV20-1 | TRBD2 | CSATSSGGANEQYF | TGCAGTGCCACATCTAGCGGGGGGGCCAACGAGCAGTACTTC
few | TRBJ2-7 | TRBV15 | . | CATSRGWGRTIGEQYF | TGTGCCACCAGCCGGGGGTGGGGACGGACTATCGGCGAGCAGTACTTC
many | TRBJ1-1 | TRBV4-1 | . | CASSQDRRRLPGPRNTEAFF | TGCGCCAGCAGCCAAGATAGGAGGAGACTACCGGGACCCCGGAACACTGAAGCTTTCTTT
. | TRBJ2-3 | TRBV12-3/TRBV12-4 | TRBD2 | CASSTSTSLTDTQYF | TGTGCCAGCAGTACCTCGACTAGCCTTACAGATACGCAGTATTTT
. | TRBJ2-7 | TRBV7-2 | . | CASSPWESYEQYF | TGTGCCAGCAGCCCCTGGGAGTCCTACGAGCAGTACTTC
many | TRBJ2-1 | TRBV7-3 | . | CASSLLGSQEQFF | TGTGCCAGCAGCTTATTAGGGAGCCAGGAGCAGTTCTTC
. | TRBJ2-1 | TRBV6-1 | TRBD2 | CASTTSGSYEQFF | TGTGCCAGCACGACTAGCGGGAGTTATGAGCAGTTCTTC
many | TRBJ2-7 | TRBV28 | TRBD2 | CASSYSGGTTRTYEQYF | TGTGCCAGCAGTTACTCGGGGGGGACAACTCGTACCTACGAGCAGTACTTC